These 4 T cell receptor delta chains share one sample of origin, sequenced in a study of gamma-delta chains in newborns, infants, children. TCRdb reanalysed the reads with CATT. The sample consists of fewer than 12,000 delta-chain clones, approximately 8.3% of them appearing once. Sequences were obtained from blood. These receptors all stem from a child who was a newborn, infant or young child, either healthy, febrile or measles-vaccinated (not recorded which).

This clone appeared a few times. CDR3 DNA: TGTGCCTGTGACACCGTACTGGGGGAGCTCTCCTGGGACACCCGACAGATGTTTTTC. Residues: CACDTVLGELSWDTRQMFF. This chain links TRDV2 with TRDJ3; the match to TRDD3 covers 9 bases. The V gene end was trimmed by 0 bases and the J gene end by 0 bases; junction bases not matched to a gene: 5. The CDR3 runs to 19 residues. CDR1 and CDR2 from the germline V gene are GEAIGNYY and EKD.

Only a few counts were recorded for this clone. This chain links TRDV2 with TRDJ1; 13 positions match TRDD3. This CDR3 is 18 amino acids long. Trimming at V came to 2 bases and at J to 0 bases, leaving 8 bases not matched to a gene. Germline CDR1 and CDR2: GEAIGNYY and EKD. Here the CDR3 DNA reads TGTGCCTGTGACAAGCTCCGGACTGGGGGATACGACACCGATAAACTCATCTTT. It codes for CACDKLRTGGYDTDKLIF.

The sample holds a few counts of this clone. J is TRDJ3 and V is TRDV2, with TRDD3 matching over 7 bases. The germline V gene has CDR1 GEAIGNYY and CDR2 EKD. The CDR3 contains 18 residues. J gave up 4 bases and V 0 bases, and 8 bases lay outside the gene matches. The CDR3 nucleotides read TGTGCCTGTGACACCGTACGGGGGATTAAGTGGGACACCCGACAGATGTTTTTC. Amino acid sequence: CACDTVRGIKWDTRQMFF.

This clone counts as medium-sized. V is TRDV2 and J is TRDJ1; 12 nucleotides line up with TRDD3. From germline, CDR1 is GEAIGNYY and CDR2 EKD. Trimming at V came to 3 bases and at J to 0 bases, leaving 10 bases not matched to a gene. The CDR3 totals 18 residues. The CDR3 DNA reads TGTGCCTGTGACCCGGTACTGGGGGATACACCCGACACCGATAAACTCATCTTT. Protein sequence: CACDPVLGDTPDTDKLIF.